The entry below describes one T cell receptor beta chain. These data are taken from a study of blood T cell repertoires in COVID-19. Living in about 25 US areas, the participants were between 18 and 89 years of age. Original methodology: Amplification of reference gene primers was used by the study to estimate nucleated cell counts. The table came from immunoSEQ multiplex PCR; TCRdb's copy has only in-frame clones and leaves some out. V, J and clone size derive from that table, while D and trimming were established from the DNA sequence. The sample holds around 430,000 clones, around 87% seen once. Germline V gives CDR1 SEHNR, CDR2 FQNEAQ (reference sequence). V was shortened by 5 bases and J by 2 bases, with 13 bases between the two germline ends. The CDR3 spans 15 residues.

The sequencing sample was made of PBMCs or T cells enriched from blood (not recorded which). This chain connects TRBV7-9 to TRBJ1-3, with no clear D. This clonotype originated in a woman aged 45-59 years who had recovered from COVID-19. CDR3 sequence: CASSPSPSAGNTIYF. CDR3 in DNA: TGTGCCAGCAGCCCCTCCCCCTCTGCTGGAAACACCATATATTTT.